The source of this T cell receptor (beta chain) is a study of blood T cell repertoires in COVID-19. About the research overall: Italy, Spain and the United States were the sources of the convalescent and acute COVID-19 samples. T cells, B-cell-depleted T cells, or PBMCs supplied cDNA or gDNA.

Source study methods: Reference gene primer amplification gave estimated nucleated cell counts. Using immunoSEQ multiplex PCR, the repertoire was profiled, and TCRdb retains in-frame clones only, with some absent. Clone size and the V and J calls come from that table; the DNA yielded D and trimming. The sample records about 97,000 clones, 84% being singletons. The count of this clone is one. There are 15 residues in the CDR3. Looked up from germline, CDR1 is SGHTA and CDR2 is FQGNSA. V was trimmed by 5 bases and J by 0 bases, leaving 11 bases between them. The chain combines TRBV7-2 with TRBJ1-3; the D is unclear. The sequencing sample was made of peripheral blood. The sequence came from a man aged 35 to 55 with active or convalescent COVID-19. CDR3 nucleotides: TGTGCCAGCAGCCCTGTGGCGGTCTCTGGAAACACCATATATTTT. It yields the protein CASSPVAVSGNTIYF.